This is a list of T cell receptor beta chains from one sample in a study of T cells in localized non-small cell lung cancer. The assay was immunoSEQ multiplex PCR, and TCRdb's table has in-frame clones only and misses some. The table shows approximately 2,400 clones, with less than 30% occurring only once. The sample here was normal lung tissue next to the tumor, taken before any cancer treatment. The receptors were sampled from a man between 40 and 69 years old with stage II lung adenocarcinoma. CDR3s include the opening cysteine and the closing phenylalanine or tryptophan. A D gene is named only where the DNA matches it firmly. Clone sizes are given selectively: once, few, many, or a class where the clone is expanded.

clone_size: few; v_call: TRBV5-1; j_call: TRBJ1-5; d_call: .; cdr3_aa: CASSLDNEQGPQHF; cdr3_nt: TGCGCCAGCAGCTTGGACAACGAGCAGGGGCCCCAGCATTTT
clone_size: few; v_call: TRBV6-8; j_call: TRBJ2-3; d_call: .; cdr3_aa: CASRGAGRSDTQYF; cdr3_nt: TGTGCCAGTCGGGGGGCTGGTAGGTCAGATACGCAGTATTTT
clone_size: large; v_call: TRBV6-8; j_call: TRBJ1-1; d_call: .; cdr3_aa: CATHDRSDTEAFF; cdr3_nt: TGTGCCACCCACGACAGGTCGGACACTGAAGCTTTCTTT
clone_size: .; v_call: TRBV9; j_call: TRBJ1-1; d_call: TRBD1; cdr3_aa: CASSEGQGTEAFF; cdr3_nt: TGTGCCAGCAGCGAGGGACAGGGGACTGAAGCTTTCTTT
clone_size: few; v_call: TRBV9; j_call: TRBJ2-5; d_call: .; cdr3_aa: CASSHEGGGVGETQYF; cdr3_nt: TGTGCCAGCAGCCACGAGGGTGGGGGCGTTGGGGAGACCCAGTACTTC
clone_size: .; v_call: TRBV9; j_call: TRBJ2-5; d_call: TRBD2; cdr3_aa: CASSVALGSGDLPGPQETQYF; cdr3_nt: TGTGCCAGCAGCGTAGCTTTGGGGAGCGGGGACCTCCCCGGCCCTCAAGAGACCCAGTACTTC
clone_size: few; v_call: TRBV11-3; j_call: TRBJ1-5; d_call: .; cdr3_aa: CASSLEGGLGNQPQHF; cdr3_nt: TGTGCCAGCAGCTTAGAGGGGGGTCTGGGCAATCAGCCCCAGCATTTT
clone_size: once; v_call: TRBV14; j_call: TRBJ2-2; d_call: .; cdr3_aa: CASSALRTGELFF; cdr3_nt: TGTGCCAGCAGCGCCCTACGGACCGGGGAGCTGTTTTTT
clone_size: medium-sized; v_call: TRBV6-8; j_call: TRBJ1-1; d_call: TRBD1; cdr3_aa: CASSTFDRVGLSAFF; cdr3_nt: TGTGCCAGCAGTACTTTTGACAGGGTTGGTTTATCGGCTTTCTTT
clone_size: few; v_call: TRBV6-8; j_call: TRBJ2-1; d_call: .; cdr3_aa: CASSGGDHINEQFF; cdr3_nt: TGTGCCAGCAGTGGAGGGGATCATATCAATGAGCAGTTCTTC
clone_size: few; v_call: TRBV29-1; j_call: TRBJ1-1; d_call: .; cdr3_aa: CSVLQGAPEAFF; cdr3_nt: TGCAGCGTATTACAAGGGGCCCCTGAAGCTTTCTTT
clone_size: few; v_call: TRBV9; j_call: TRBJ2-2; d_call: .; cdr3_aa: CASSVTTPVSDGELFF; cdr3_nt: TGTGCCAGCAGCGTAACCACCCCGGTGAGCGACGGGGAGCTGTTTTTT
clone_size: medium-sized; v_call: TRBV11-3; j_call: TRBJ2-5; d_call: TRBD1; cdr3_aa: CASSRQQGSQETQYF; cdr3_nt: TGTGCCAGCAGCCGGCAACAGGGGTCCCAAGAGACCCAGTACTTC
clone_size: .; v_call: TRBV30; j_call: TRBJ1-1; d_call: .; cdr3_aa: CAWSSMRFAEAFF; cdr3_nt: TGTGCCTGGAGCTCAATGCGGTTCGCTGAAGCTTTCTTT
clone_size: few; v_call: TRBV11-3; j_call: TRBJ1-6; d_call: .; cdr3_aa: CASSEDIYNSPLHF; cdr3_nt: TGTGCCAGCAGCGAGGACATATATAATTCACCCCTCCACTTT
clone_size: .; v_call: TRBV5-1; j_call: TRBJ2-1; d_call: TRBD2; cdr3_aa: CASSWGGGGGYNEQFF; cdr3_nt: TGCGCCAGCAGCTGGGGTGGCGGGGGAGGATACAATGAGCAGTTCTTC
clone_size: .; v_call: TRBV18; j_call: TRBJ2-1; d_call: TRBD2; cdr3_aa: CASSPVRTSLNNEQFF; cdr3_nt: TGTGCCAGCTCACCCGTGCGGACTAGTCTGAACAATGAGCAGTTCTTC
clone_size: .; v_call: TRBV5-1; j_call: TRBJ2-1; d_call: TRBD1; cdr3_aa: CASSRTGRNNEQFF; cdr3_nt: TGCGCCAGCAGCCGGACAGGGAGGAACAATGAGCAGTTCTTC
clone_size: .; v_call: TRBV19; j_call: TRBJ1-2; d_call: TRBD1; cdr3_aa: CASSPRTGGRVDGYTF; cdr3_nt: TGTGCCAGTAGTCCCCGGACAGGGGGAAGGGTTGATGGCTACACCTTC
clone_size: few; v_call: TRBV29-1; j_call: TRBJ1-2; d_call: TRBD1; cdr3_aa: CSVHLRTGSSYGYTF; cdr3_nt: TGCAGCGTGCACCTTAGGACAGGGAGCTCGTATGGCTACACCTTC
clone_size: few; v_call: TRBV12-5; j_call: TRBJ1-1; d_call: .; cdr3_aa: CASGRAAEAFF; cdr3_nt: TGTGCCAGCGGGCGGGCCGCTGAAGCTTTCTTT
clone_size: .; v_call: TRBV19; j_call: TRBJ2-4; d_call: TRBD2; cdr3_aa: CASSAGLAGNKNIQYF; cdr3_nt: TGTGCCAGTAGTGCCGGACTAGCGGGGAACAAAAACATTCAGTACTTC
clone_size: .; v_call: TRBV9; j_call: TRBJ1-5; d_call: .; cdr3_aa: CASSEAGYSNQPQHF; cdr3_nt: TGTGCCAGCAGTGAGGCAGGCTATAGCAATCAGCCCCAGCATTTT
clone_size: .; v_call: TRBV28; j_call: TRBJ1-2; d_call: .; cdr3_aa: CASNTHMVGYTF; cdr3_nt: TGTGCCAGCAATACCCATATGGTTGGCTACACCTTC
clone_size: .; v_call: TRBV6-8; j_call: TRBJ2-5; d_call: TRBD1; cdr3_aa: CATTRDRVFEETQYF; cdr3_nt: TGTGCCACGACAAGGGACAGGGTTTTTGAAGAGACCCAGTACTTC